This T cell receptor (beta chain) was identified during a study of blood T cells in healthy people across ages. Study summary: With template switching, about one barcoded beta molecule was captured per two T cells. Study-level points and caveats: Those diversity estimates obtained from one million T cells were thought to be underestimates.

In its sample, this clonotype was seen a few times. Its antigen is not identified. Germline loops: CDR1 SGHRS, CDR2 YFSETQ. The CDR3 loop spans 16 amino acids. The use of a sample-barcoded 5' primer and a J-beta primer mix characterized a second PCR of roughly 6 to 11 cycles. TCRdb reprocessed the 5' RACE reads with MiXCR, giving one entry per CDR3 protein. The table has hundreds of thousands of distinct CDR3 sequences, roughly 53% seen once; the top ten hold about two fifths. Sequencing input: blood. This clonotype was obtained from a man between 60 and 75 years old in good health. This chain uses TRBV5-1 with TRBJ2-7; 9 positions match TRBD2. The J call may not be correct, given that the DNA end is closer to TRBJ2-5. The CDR3 nucleotides are TGCGCCAGCAGCTTGGAGGGTAGCGGGGGATCAGAGACCCAGTACTTC. Translation gives CASSLEGSGGSETQYF.